This T cell receptor beta chain is drawn from a study of blood T cell repertoires in COVID-19. Across the study: Both acute and convalescent COVID-19 samples were obtained from the United States, Italy and Spain. The cDNA or gDNA used as material had been derived from T cells, B-cell-depleted T cells, or PBMCs.

Germline V lookup: CDR1 SNHLY, CDR2 FYNNEI. The V and J ends lost 4 bases and 6 bases respectively, with 13 bases between them. The CDR3 has 14 residues. Authors' methods: Amplified reference gene primers provided the basis for estimating nucleated cell counts. The table came from immunoSEQ multiplex PCR; TCRdb's copy has only in-frame clones and leaves some out. The V and J calls and clone size were taken over from that table, and D and trimming were inferred from the DNA. The sample records 200,000 or so clones, over 75% being singletons. The sequenced material came from peripheral blood. This chain joins TRBV2 and TRBJ1-5; D is possibly TRBD1 (5 bases). The origin of this receptor is a human donor with active or convalescent COVID-19. The donor label of this sample is uncertain. CDR3 region: CASSVGGGVQPQHF. CDR3 sequence (DNA): TGTGCCAGCAGTGTCGGTGGGGGGGTTCAGCCCCAGCATTTT.